Given below is one T cell receptor (beta chain) in context. Antigen unknown. Method: immunoSEQ multiplex PCR; TCRdb's copy keeps in-frame clones and lacks some. The repertoire includes 150,000 to 200,000 clones, 90% to 95% of them detected once, and over 1.5% sits in the top ten. With V trimmed by 6 bases and J by 7 bases, 2 bases remained unmatched. This CDR3 region has 10 residues. Germline V gene data show CDR1 as SQVTM and CDR2 as ANQGSEA. This entry belongs to a study of T cell responses to AZD1222 COVID-19 vaccine. General observations from the study: Repertoires were obtained only post-peak T cell response. Breadth and depth of Spike-specific TCRs rose after two AZD1222 doses. Donors were largely white British and mainly female; clonal diversity was possibly underestimated. Nearly half of spike-specific TCRs reportedly target variant regions that are unmutated in the B.1.351 and B.1.1.7 variants.

The V and J genes are TRBV29-1 and TRBJ1-1, with 7 positions matching TRBD1. The specimen comprised peripheral blood, sampled 28 days after the second AZD1222 dose. This clonotype was sampled from an adult who received the AZD1222 COVID-19 vaccine. The CDR3 loop is CSVRDSEAFF. CDR3 coding DNA: TGCAGCGTCCGGGACAGTGAAGCTTTCTTT.